Below, one T cell receptor (beta chain) is given with its context. In its sample, this clone was seen once. Its recognized antigen is unknown. No base qualities exist here, and no much larger clone lies one base off it. The sample is drawn from a study of graft-versus-host responses after intestinal transplantation (dated by TCRdb to the early 2020s). Concerning the study at large: Recipients received multivisceral, liver-intestinal, or isolated intestinal transplants. Every recipient was given anti-thymocyte globulin induction, followed by approximately 3 years of maintenance tacrolimus and steroids. Bulk TCR-beta CDR3 sequencing was used to track graft-versus-host and host-versus-graft alloreactive T cell clones in the graft, circulation and bone marrow after intestinal transplantation. To identify alloreactive clones, pre-transplant mixed lymphocyte reaction products were sequenced and then compared with unstimulated pre-transplant donor and recipient T cells. Of the roughly 23 intestinal transplant recipients enrolled in the cohort, one of whom was a retransplant, 3 patients without pretransplant specimens were excluded. Donor T cell macrochimerism was defined as a peak of at least 4% donor T cells among recipient peripheral blood mononuclear cells. Instead of going to the commercial service, samples from a few later patients were sequenced in-house on an Illumina MiSeq and processed with MiXCR. Overall study outcomes, separate from this receptor: GvH clones were detected in recipient bone marrow, and some appeared earlier in ileal mucosa or blood, consistent with an intestinal mucosal origin. Peak levels of circulating GvH clones were associated with declines in HvG clones early after transplant. High GvH to HvG T cell clonal ratios were observed in the allografts of patients with donor T cell macrochimerism. Conclusions were limited by the relatively low number and heterogeneity of intestinal transplant patients.

What this sample's time point label stands for: cells obtained before transplantation from donor or recipient. CD3+CD4+ and CD3+CD8+ populations were FACS-sorted from unstimulated pre-transplant donor and recipient cells taken from spleen or lymph nodes. CDR1 KGHSH and CDR2 LQKENI are derived from the germline V gene. V is reduced by 5 bases and J by 0 bases, leaving a spacing of 13 bases between them. The CDR3 sequence holds 15 residues, the cysteine and phenylalanine included. Only the CDR3 DNA is retained, 45 bases long and in frame from the first base. The receptor library was made with the immunoSEQ multiplex PCR assay. For most patients, genomic DNA was isolated with the Qiagen DNeasy Blood and Tissue Kit and shipped frozen to Adaptive Biotechnologies for TCR sequencing. For most patients, genomic DNA was subjected to high-throughput TCR-beta CDR3 sequencing by Adaptive Biotechnologies. The authors' analysis ran thus. Adaptive's ImmunoSEQ software was the source of the TCR sequencing data for fewer than 20 patients, while a few other patients were processed with MiXCR and VDJtools. To correct CD4 versus CD8 sorting errors, any sequence found in both subsets at a frequency ratio below 5:1 was removed. CDR3 nucleotide sequences shared between donor and recipient were removed because their origin could not be assigned. To be classed as alloreactive, a clone needed at least 2-fold expansion over unstimulated cells and a minimum CFSE-low frequency of 0.002% (template counts) or 0.001% (read counts). Mappable clones were those detected in sequenced pre-transplant spleen, lymph node, or MLR CFSE-low populations of the donor or recipient. The cumulative frequency of alloreactive clones was calculated as a percentage of all sequences, weighted by copy number. TCRdb's version of the immuneACCESS table is confined to in-frame rearrangements and falls short of the full clone set. An unresolved V gene accounts for under half of the shortfall where checked; the remainder is of unknown origin. V, J and clone size derive from that table, while D and trimming were established from the DNA sequence. Counted in this sample were about 36,000 clones; approximately 94% of them appeared once. The top ten hold over 0.2% of the sample.

The rearranged segments are TRBV18 and TRBJ1-1; the D gene is unclear. This receptor was obtained from a human donor who was the organ donor for an intestinal transplant. The sequenced sample was unstimulated CD4+ T cells sorted from spleen or lymph node cells, obtained before transplant. The nucleotide sequence reads TGTGCCAGCTCAACGGCGACGGCCATGAACACTGAAGCTTTCTTT. It translates to CASSTATAMNTEAFF.